The subject of this entry is one T cell receptor (beta chain). Its antigen is still unknown. The V and J ends lost 6 bases and 4 bases respectively, with 16 bases between them. The germline V gene encodes CDR1 MNHEY and CDR2 SVGAGI. The CDR3 has 14 amino acids. The repertoire was sequenced with immunoSEQ multiplex PCR; TCRdb's copy has only in-frame clones and lacks some. The data hold tens of thousands of clones, with about 93% observed a single time. Infants, healthy and Finnish, who were having corrective surgery for congenital heart defects served as donors. All available leukocytes, rather than a set cell count, yielded the blood DNA. This entry comes from a study of human thymus T cells. Study observations and caveats: Thymic as well as blood repertoires seemed to favor certain V and J genes unevenly.

The sequenced material came from blood. The TCR originated in a boy under two years old with a congenital heart defect but otherwise immunologically healthy. The chain links TRBV6-5 to TRBJ2-7; either TRBD1 or TRBD2 may supply D (5 bases each). This chain's CDR3 is CASRRGSVVYEQYF. The CDR3 nucleotides are TGTGCCAGCAGGAGGGGTTCTGTCGTTTACGAGCAGTACTTC.